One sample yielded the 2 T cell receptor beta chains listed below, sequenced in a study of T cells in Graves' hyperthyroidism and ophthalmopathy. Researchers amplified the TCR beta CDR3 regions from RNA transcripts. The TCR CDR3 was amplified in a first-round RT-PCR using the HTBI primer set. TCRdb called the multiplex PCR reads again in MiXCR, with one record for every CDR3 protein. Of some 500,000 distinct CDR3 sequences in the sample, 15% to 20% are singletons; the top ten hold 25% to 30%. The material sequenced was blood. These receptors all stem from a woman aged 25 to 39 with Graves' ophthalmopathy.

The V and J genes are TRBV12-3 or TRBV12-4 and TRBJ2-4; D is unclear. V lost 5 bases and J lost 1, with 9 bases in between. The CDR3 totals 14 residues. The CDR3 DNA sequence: TGTGCCAGCAGTCTGGGTTTTGCCAAAAACATTCAGTACTTC. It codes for CASSLGFAKNIQYF.

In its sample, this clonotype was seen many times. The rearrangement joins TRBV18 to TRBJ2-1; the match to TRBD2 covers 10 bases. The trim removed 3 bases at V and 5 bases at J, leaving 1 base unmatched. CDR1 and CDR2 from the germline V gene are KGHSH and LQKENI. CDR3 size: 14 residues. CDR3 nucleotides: TGTGCCAGCTCACCCCTAGCGGGGGACAATGAGCAGTTCTTC. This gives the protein CASSPLAGDNEQFF.